The clone carrying this T cell receptor beta chain showed up just a few times. Its antigen is still unknown. Assay used: immunoSEQ multiplex PCR; TCRdb lists only in-frame clones, some missing. The sample shows 15,000 or so clones, about 91% of them seen only once. Trimming cost V 4 bases and J 3 bases, with 14 bases left between them. The length of the CDR3 is 15 residues. The germline gives CDR1 SGHTS, CDR2 YDEGEE. The sample originates from a study of chemoradiotherapy in HPV16-positive cancers. General study results and limits: Candidate HPV-specific clones and E7-related TCR motifs grew in tumor during treatment. HPV-responsive T-cell expansion during chemoradiotherapy was linked to improved recurrence-free survival in HPV16-positive patients.

This chain links TRBV5-8 with TRBJ1-5; D unclear. The sample was blood, taken from a patient who underwent chemoradiotherapy. This sequence originates from a human donor with HPV-associated anogenital cancer. The DNA for the CDR3 is TGTGCCAGCAGCCGGTTAGTAGGTTTCAATCAGCCCCAGCATTTT. Protein product: CASSRLVGFNQPQHF.